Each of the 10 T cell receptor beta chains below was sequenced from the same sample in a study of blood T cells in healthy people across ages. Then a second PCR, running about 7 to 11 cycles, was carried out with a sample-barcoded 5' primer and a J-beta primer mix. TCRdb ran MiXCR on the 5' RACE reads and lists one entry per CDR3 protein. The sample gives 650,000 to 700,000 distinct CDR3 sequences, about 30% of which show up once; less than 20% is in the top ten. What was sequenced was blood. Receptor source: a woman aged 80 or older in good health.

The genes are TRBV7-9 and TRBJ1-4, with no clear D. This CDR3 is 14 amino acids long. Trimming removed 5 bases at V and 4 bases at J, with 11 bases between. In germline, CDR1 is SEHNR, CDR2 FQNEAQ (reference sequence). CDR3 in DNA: TGTGCCAGCAGCCCACAGCGATTTAATGAAAAACTGTTTTTT. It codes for CASSPQRFNEKLFF. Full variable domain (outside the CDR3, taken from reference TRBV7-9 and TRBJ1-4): DTGVSQNPRHKITKRGQNVTFRCDPISEHNRLYWYRQTLGQGPEFLTYFQNEAQLEKSRLLSDRFSAERPKGSFSTLEIQRTEQGDSAMYLCASSPQRFNEKLFFGSGTQLSVL.

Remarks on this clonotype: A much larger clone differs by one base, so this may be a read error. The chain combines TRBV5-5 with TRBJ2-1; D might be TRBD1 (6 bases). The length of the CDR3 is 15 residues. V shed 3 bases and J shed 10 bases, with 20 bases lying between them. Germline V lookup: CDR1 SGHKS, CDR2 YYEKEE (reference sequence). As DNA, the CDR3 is TGTGCCAGCAGCTATACGACCGGACAGTTCTACGAGCAGTTCTTC. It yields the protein CASSYTTGQFYEQFF.

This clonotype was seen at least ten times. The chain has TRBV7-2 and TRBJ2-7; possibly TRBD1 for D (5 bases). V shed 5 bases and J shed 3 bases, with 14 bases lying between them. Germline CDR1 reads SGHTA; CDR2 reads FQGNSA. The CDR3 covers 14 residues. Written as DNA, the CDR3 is TGTGCCAGCAGCCCCCGTGGCAGGGTCTACGAGCAGTACTTC. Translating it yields CASSPRGRVYEQYF.

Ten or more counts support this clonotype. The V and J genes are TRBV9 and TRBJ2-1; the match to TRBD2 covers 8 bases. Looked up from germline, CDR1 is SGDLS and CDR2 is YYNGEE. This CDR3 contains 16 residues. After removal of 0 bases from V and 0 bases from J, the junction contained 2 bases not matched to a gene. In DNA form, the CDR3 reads TGTGCCAGCAGCGTAGACGGGGGGGCCTCCTACAATGAGCAGTTCTTC. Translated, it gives CASSVDGGASYNEQFF.

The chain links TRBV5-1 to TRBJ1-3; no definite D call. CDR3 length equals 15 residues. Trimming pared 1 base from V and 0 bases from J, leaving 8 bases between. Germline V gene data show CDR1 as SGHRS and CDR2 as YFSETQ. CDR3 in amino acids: CASSLTPSSGNTIYF. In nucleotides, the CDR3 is TGCGCCAGCAGCTTGACACCGAGCTCTGGAAACACCATATATTTT.

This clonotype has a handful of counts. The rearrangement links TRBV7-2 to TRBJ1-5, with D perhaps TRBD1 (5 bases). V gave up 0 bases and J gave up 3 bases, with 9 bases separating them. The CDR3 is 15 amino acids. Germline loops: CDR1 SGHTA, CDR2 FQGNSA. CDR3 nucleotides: TGTGCCAGCAGCTTAGCCAGGGACCTCAATCAGCCCCAGCATTTT. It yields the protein CASSLARDLNQPQHF.

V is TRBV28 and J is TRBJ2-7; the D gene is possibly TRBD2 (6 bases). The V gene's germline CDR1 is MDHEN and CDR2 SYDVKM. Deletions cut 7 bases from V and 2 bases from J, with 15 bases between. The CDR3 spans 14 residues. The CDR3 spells CASTPAGPPYEQYF. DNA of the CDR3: TGTGCCAGCACCCCGGCGGGACCCCCCTACGAGCAGTACTTC.

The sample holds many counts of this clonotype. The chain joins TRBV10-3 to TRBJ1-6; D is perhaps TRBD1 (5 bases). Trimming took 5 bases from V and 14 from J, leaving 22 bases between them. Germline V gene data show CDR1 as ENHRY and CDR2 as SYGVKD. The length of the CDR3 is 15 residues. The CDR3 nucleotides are TGTGCCATCAGTTCGGGTCGGCAGGGTGTAGGGACCCTCCACTTT. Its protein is CAISSGRQGVGTLHF.

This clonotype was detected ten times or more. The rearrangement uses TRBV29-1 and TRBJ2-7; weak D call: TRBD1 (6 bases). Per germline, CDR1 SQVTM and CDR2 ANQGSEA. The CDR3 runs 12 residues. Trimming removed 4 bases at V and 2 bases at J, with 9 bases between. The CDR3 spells CSVGQDTYEQYF. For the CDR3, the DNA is TGCAGCGTTGGACAGGACACCTACGAGCAGTACTTC.

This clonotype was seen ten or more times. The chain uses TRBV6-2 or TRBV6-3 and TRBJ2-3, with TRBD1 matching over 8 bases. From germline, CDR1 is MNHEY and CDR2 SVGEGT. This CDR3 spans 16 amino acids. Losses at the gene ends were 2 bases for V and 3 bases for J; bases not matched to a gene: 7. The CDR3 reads CASSYRQGPRTDTQYF. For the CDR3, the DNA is TGTGCCAGCAGTTACCGACAGGGGCCCCGGACAGATACGCAGTATTTT.